This T cell receptor (beta chain) is from a study of radiation and T cells in renal cell carcinoma (dated by TCRdb to about 2020). In terms of the full investigation: In total, 50 or so samples underwent TCR beta sequencing: approximately 25 tumors plus 27 peripheral blood samples. Across all 50 or so samples, under 5 million unique CDR3 nucleotide sequences, encoding 2,658,974 unique CDR3 amino acid sequences, were identified. The final blood draw took place at 4 weeks after radiation, the same time as nephrectomy. Paper-wide results and their limitations: Changes in the blood repertoire were not tracked past 4 weeks after treatment. An increase in top tumor clonotypes in blood was observed from baseline to 2 weeks post-radiation, followed by contraction by 4 weeks, which was taken to suggest transient expansion of tumor-resident clones. Because the trial had a single-armed design, the trial could not examine how radiation dose or scheduling affected the TCR repertoire. Because no pretreatment tumor biopsies were available, whether clonotypes were present in the tumor at baseline could not be determined.

TCR beta libraries were generated from genomic DNA with the immunoSEQ kit, following the manufacturer's recommendations. To prepare libraries, a first multiplex PCR with proprietary primers was run, followed by a second PCR that added unique barcodes, and a bead cleanup was done after each round. A positive control reaction and a negative control reaction, both provided in the kit, were run with every batch of samples. The final libraries were assessed on an Agilent 4200 TapeStation D1000 ScreenTape, pooled by volume, and quantified by qPCR. Sequencing was performed on an Illumina NextSeq500 using a MidOutput 150-cycle cartridge, with 156 Read1 cycles, 15 Index1 cycles, and the kit custom primers. The pooled library was loaded at around 1.1 pM with an approximately 20% PhiX control spike-in. The study's own analysis went as follows. The vendor-processed data were analyzed in R, and a clonotype was defined as all T cells that share the same CDR3 nucleotide sequence. For clone abundance analyses, frequencies were normalized to the 10,000 most abundant clones in each sample. Public T cell clones, which averaged fewer than five per sample, were removed prior to analysis. A difference in abundance of at least 32-fold between compartments was used to define tumor-enriched and baseline blood-enriched clonotypes. A beta-binomial differential abundance model was applied to find clonotypes that expanded or contracted between blood time points. Similarity between tumor and blood repertoires was quantified using the Baroni-Urbani and Buser coefficient, and groups were compared with two-tailed Wilcoxon tests in R. Sourced from immuneACCESS, this table was stored by TCRdb with only in-frame sequences that have V and J called. A share of the clones is absent; for the studies checked, an unresolved V gene accounts for under half, and the remainder has no known explanation. The DNA was the basis for D and trimming; V, J and clone size are from that table. This sample lists around 170,000 clones; about 85% were detected once. Together, the top ten hold 11% of the sample.

The CDR3 runs 14 amino acids, cysteine and phenylalanine included. The kept DNA is CDR3 alone, 42 bases in frame from the first base. Trimming removed 5 bases from V and 7 bases from J, leaving 14 bases between the germline ends. Looking up the germline V gene yields CDR1 MGHDK and CDR2 SYGVNS. As regards this clone: The specificity of this receptor is unknown. The input lacks base qualities; no much larger clone sits a single base away.

The meaning of the sample's time point label: blood 4 weeks post-SBRT, at nephrectomy. Explained via the paper, the treatment or condition label denotes: 15 Gy SBRT to primary tumor, nephrectomy 4 weeks later. The samples were drawn from a clinical trial, where primary renal cell carcinomas were treated with 15 Gy of stereotactic body radiation therapy and then removed by nephrectomy 4 weeks afterward. Serial peripheral blood from radiation-treated patients was sampled at baseline, 2 weeks and 4 weeks after SBRT to track tumor-enriched clonotypes. Every patient had renal cell carcinoma of clear cell pathology. Genomic DNA for TCR sequencing was prepared using the QIAamp DNA Blood Mini Kit (Qiagen). Samples were included in the analyses only if all quality control checks were passed.

The sample was blood, taken from a patient whose treatment included radiotherapy and nephrectomy. This receptor was taken from a woman in her 50s with renal cell carcinoma. The receptor chain draws on TRBV25-1 and TRBJ1-4; no D gene is confidently identified. The DNA sequence reads TGTGCCAGCAGTTCGGATGTTTCGGGTGAAAAACTGTTTTTT. Translated, it reads CASSSDVSGEKLFF.